Below are 6 T cell receptor beta chains sequenced from a single sample in a study of human T cells and chemical hapten exposure. Time point in this sample: patch test 1, 2 weeks after DPC sensitization. Treatment reported: therapeutic diphenylcyclopropenone sensitization with weekly scalp DPC. TCRdb redid the calling of the RACE reads with MiXCR, one entry per CDR3 protein. This sample yields approximately 80,000 distinct CDR3 sequences, of which around 10% are seen a single time; approximately 4.4% belongs to the top ten. This specimen consisted of whole blood, obtained in connection with sensitization to the hapten diphenylcyclopropenone (DPC). These TCRs come from a woman between 45 and 60 years old with alopecia areata. Some clones in this sample may be carry-over from other donors' samples.

At least ten counts were recorded for this clonotype. This chain uses TRBV29-1 with TRBJ2-5; D remains unclear. Trimming took 6 bases from V and 2 from J, leaving 4 bases between them. This CDR3 has 10 residues. In germline, CDR1 is SQVTM, CDR2 ANQGSEA. CDR3 protein: CSVLQETQYF. Written as DNA, the CDR3 is TGCAGCGTCTTACAAGAGACCCAGTACTTC.

This clonotype showed up just a few times. J is TRBJ1-1 and V is TRBV11-2; no clear D gene. The CDR3 contains 19 residues. V was clipped by 0 bases and J by 0 bases, with 20 bases between them. CDR1 is SGHAT, CDR2 FQNNGV, per germline. CDR3 sequence: CASSLDHLGRLRVNTEAFF. The CDR3 bases are TGTGCCAGCAGCTTAGATCATTTAGGCAGACTACGAGTGAACACTGAAGCTTTCTTT.

This clonotype was picked up many times. The genes are TRBV28 and TRBJ2-7, with TRBD2 identical over 7 bases. After removal of 5 bases from V and 0 bases from J, the junction contained 4 bases not matched to a gene. Per germline, CDR1 MDHEN and CDR2 SYDVKM. This CDR3 comprises 14 residues. The CDR3 here is CASSSGTSSYEQYF. The CDR3, as DNA: TGTGCCAGCAGTAGCGGGACCAGCTCCTACGAGCAGTACTTC. Supplemented by reference TRBV28 and TRBJ2-7, the full variable domain reads DVKVTQSSRYLVKRTGEKVFLECVQDMDHENMFWYRQDPGLGLRLIYFSYDVKMKEKGDIPEGYSVSREKKERFSLILESASTNQTSMYLCASSSGTSSYEQYFGPGTRLTVT.

This clonotype was recorded a few times. V and J are TRBV20-1 and TRBJ2-7; 8 bases agree with TRBD2. V gave up 3 bases and J gave up 2 bases; unmatched junction bases: 9. The CDR3 covers 15 residues. Per germline, CDR1 DFQATT and CDR2 SNEGSKA (reference sequence). For the CDR3, the DNA is TGCAGTGCTAGCCCCCTGACTAGCGACCCCTACGAGCAGTACTTC. Translation: CSASPLTSDPYEQYF.

This clonotype has ten or more counts. The chain carries TRBV29-1 and TRBJ2-1; the match to TRBD2 covers 9 bases. This CDR3 is built from 12 residues. Germline V gene lookup returns CDR1 SQVTM and CDR2 ANQGSEA. V lost 8 bases and J lost 4; bases outside the gene matches: 3. In DNA, the CDR3 is TGCAGCTGGAGCGGGGGGTACAATGAGCAGTTCTTC. Translated: CSWSGGYNEQFF.

This clonotype has at least ten counts. The rearrangement uses TRBV5-1 and TRBJ1-1; a possible D gene is TRBD1 (5 bases). The germline CDR1 and CDR2 sequences are SGHRS and YFSETQ. The CDR3 is 16 amino acids. V lost 0 bases and J 4 bases, leaving 16 bases between the germline ends. CDR3 amino acids: CASSLAVGARSTEAFF. The CDR3 DNA reads as TGCGCCAGCAGCTTGGCCGTTGGGGCTCGGAGCACTGAAGCTTTCTTT.